Listed here are 4 T cell receptor beta chains from one sample, sequenced in a study of cytomegalovirus exposure and HLA in healthy donors. Repertoires were generated with immunoSEQ multiplex PCR, while TCRdb's copy carries only in-frame clones and drops some. The sample yields fewer than 150,000 clones, approximately 82% seen once. Material for sequencing was PBMCs. The receptors come from a man younger than 45 in good health and CMV-seropositive.

This chain links TRBV5-1 with TRBJ1-1; D is perhaps TRBD1 (6 bases). The V end lost 3 bases, the J end lost 6 bases, and 18 bases lay between the germline ends. The germline V gene has CDR1 SGHRS and CDR2 YFSETQ. This CDR3 has 15 amino acids. Written as DNA, the CDR3 is TGCGCCAGCAGCTGGGGATCTGGGACAATCCCTGAAGCTTTCTTT. Translation gives CASSWGSGTIPEAFF.

The CDR3 region is CASSPREALWEQYF. Here the CDR3 DNA reads TGTGCCAGCAGCCCCCGGGAAGCGCTTTGGGAGCAGTACTTC. This chain links TRBV9 with TRBJ2-7; D may be TRBD2 (5 bases). The CDR3 is 14 residues long. The germline gives CDR1 SGDLS, CDR2 YYNGEE. Deletions cut 4 bases from V and 7 bases from J, with 18 bases between.

The DNA of the CDR3 is TGTGCCAGCAGCCGCGGGGGAGGGCCCAACGAGCAGTACTTC. It codes for CASSRGGGPNEQYF. The rearrangement links TRBV7-6 to TRBJ2-7; the match to TRBD2 covers 7 bases. The CDR3 has 14 amino acids. Germline V CDR1 and CDR2: SGHVS, FNYEAQ. V was pared by 5 bases and J by 5 bases, with 9 bases of the junction left unmatched.

CDR3 protein: CASSLDTAASYNEQFF. CDR3 nucleotides: TGCGCCAGCAGCTTGGATACAGCAGCCTCCTACAATGAGCAGTTCTTC. V usage is TRBV5-1 and J usage is TRBJ2-1, with D unresolved. V gave up 0 bases and J gave up 0 bases, with 10 bases separating them. Germline lookup yields CDR1 SGHRS and CDR2 YFSETQ. The CDR3 runs to 16 residues.